The rows below give T cell receptor beta chains drawn from one sample of a study of shared clonotypes between healthy human individuals. Assay used: immunoSEQ multiplex PCR; TCRdb lists only in-frame clones, some missing. The sample includes about half a million clones, roughly three quarters of them seen just once. Sequenced input: PBMCs. Source of these receptors: a woman aged 40 to 50 in good health. Some clones in this sample may be carry-over from other donors' samples. Each CDR3 is given with its conserved first and last residue. D genes are given only for firm matches. The size entry is marked missing in some rows and otherwise reads once, few, many or a size class.

D: -; size: -; V: TRBV30; J: TRBJ2-5; CDR3: CAWRSLVPPQETQYF; DNA: TGTGCCTGGAGGTCATTGGTCCCGCCCCAAGAGACCCAGTACTTC
D: -; size: -; V: TRBV9; J: TRBJ1-3; CDR3: CASSVGWGSGNTIYF; DNA: TGTGCCAGCAGCGTAGGATGGGGGTCTGGAAACACCATATATTTT
D: -; size: -; V: TRBV7-2; J: TRBJ2-2; CDR3: CASSLVGLDTGELFF; DNA: TGTGCCAGCAGCTTAGTAGGGTTGGACACCGGGGAGCTGTTTTTT
D: -; size: once; V: TRBV14; J: TRBJ2-7; CDR3: CASSQGGARPYEQYF; DNA: TGTGCCAGCAGCCAAGGGGGGGCTAGGCCCTACGAGCAGTACTTC
D: -; size: -; V: TRBV19; J: TRBJ2-5; CDR3: CASSNTGYQETQYF; DNA: TGTGCCAGTAGTAATACAGGGTACCAAGAGACCCAGTACTTC
D: -; size: -; V: TRBV29-1; J: TRBJ1-1; CDR3: CSVLGAGTWNTEAFF; DNA: TGCAGCGTCCTTGGTGCGGGGACATGGAACACTGAAGCTTTCTTT
D: TRBD2; size: -; V: TRBV18; J: TRBJ2-3; CDR3: CASSPTSGSPDTQYF; DNA: TGTGCCAGCTCCCCGACTAGCGGGAGTCCGGATACGCAGTATTTT
D: -; size: -; V: TRBV20-1; J: TRBJ2-7; CDR3: CSASKGYEQYF; DNA: TGCAGTGCTAGTAAGGGTTACGAGCAGTACTTC
D: -; size: -; V: TRBV7-6; J: TRBJ2-5; CDR3: CASSPRHLLKEQYF; DNA: TGTGCCAGCAGCCCCCGACACCTCCTAAAAGAGCAGTACTTC
D: TRBD1; size: -; V: TRBV20-1; J: TRBJ2-7; CDR3: CSATSQGSKYF; DNA: TGCAGTGCTACCTCACAGGGGTCGAAGTACTTC
D: -; size: -; V: TRBV28; J: TRBJ1-1; CDR3: CASSFVGFPGENTEAFF; DNA: TGTGCCAGCAGTTTCGTTGGGTTCCCGGGAGAGAACACTGAAGCTTTCTTT
D: -; size: few; V: TRBV11-2; J: TRBJ2-7; CDR3: CASSPLGGSYEQYF; DNA: TGTGCCAGCAGCCCCCTCGGGGGTTCCTACGAGCAGTACTTC
D: TRBD1; size: -; V: TRBV7-2; J: TRBJ2-3; CDR3: CASSRRTGQGGTDTQYF; DNA: TGTGCCAGCAGCCGACGAACGGGACAGGGGGGCACAGATACGCAGTATTTT
D: -; size: -; V: TRBV10-3; J: TRBJ1-1; CDR3: CAISVGASTEAFF; DNA: TGTGCCATCAGTGTGGGGGCGAGCACTGAAGCTTTCTTT
D: TRBD2; size: -; V: TRBV4-2; J: TRBJ2-7; CDR3: CASSLQRESYEQYF; DNA: TGTGCCAGCAGCCTCCAGCGGGAGAGTTACGAGCAGTACTTC
D: -; size: -; V: TRBV7-9; J: TRBJ2-7; CDR3: CASSFEQGLYEQYF; DNA: TGTGCCAGCAGCTTTGAGCAGGGTCTCTACGAGCAGTACTTC
D: -; size: -; V: TRBV4-1; J: TRBJ2-1; CDR3: CASRGGLHNEQFF; DNA: TGCGCCAGCAGGGGGGGACTTCACAATGAGCAGTTCTTC
D: -; size: -; V: TRBV5-1; J: TRBJ2-1; CDR3: CASSLGGTRGDEQFF; DNA: TGCGCCAGCAGCTTGGGGGGGACCCGCGGAGATGAGCAGTTCTTC
D: -; size: -; V: TRBV5-1; J: TRBJ1-5; CDR3: CASSVLGVTQPQHF; DNA: TGCGCCAGCAGCGTATTGGGGGTGACTCAGCCCCAGCATTTT
D: -; size: -; V: TRBV10-2; J: TRBJ1-1; CDR3: CASRAGVGTEAFF; DNA: TGCGCCAGCAGGGCAGGGGTGGGAACTGAAGCTTTCTTT
D: -; size: -; V: TRBV7-2; J: TRBJ1-5; CDR3: CASSLEGGQPQHF; DNA: TGTGCCAGCAGCTTAGAAGGGGGACAGCCCCAGCATTTT
D: -; size: -; V: TRBV5-1; J: TRBJ2-1; CDR3: CASSLLARSENEQFF; DNA: TGCGCCAGCAGCTTGCTGGCTAGATCGGAAAATGAGCAGTTCTTC
D: TRBD2; size: -; V: TRBV5-1; J: TRBJ2-3; CDR3: CASSLALAGITDTQYF; DNA: TGCGCCAGCAGCTTGGCGCTAGCGGGAATCACAGATACGCAGTATTTT
D: -; size: few; V: TRBV4-2; J: TRBJ2-1; CDR3: CASSHAPYEPAYNEQFF; DNA: TGTGCCAGCAGCCACGCTCCATACGAACCGGCCTACAATGAGCAGTTCTTC
D: -; size: once; V: TRBV7-2; J: TRBJ2-3; CDR3: CASSPLSSGTQYF; DNA: TGTGCCAGCAGCCCCCTCTCGAGCGGTACGCAGTATTTT
D: -; size: -; V: TRBV6-5; J: TRBJ2-6; CDR3: CASSYSWGTGANVLTF; DNA: TGTGCCAGCAGTTACTCATGGGGTACTGGGGCCAACGTCCTGACTTTC
D: -; size: many; V: TRBV7-9; J: TRBJ1-3; CDR3: CASSLEGNTIYF; DNA: TGTGCCAGCAGCTTAGAGGGAAACACCATATATTTT
D: -; size: -; V: TRBV4-2; J: TRBJ1-4; CDR3: CASSPQPGDVEKLFF; DNA: TGTGCCAGCAGCCCCCAGCCAGGGGATGTTGAAAAACTGTTTTTT
D: TRBD2; size: -; V: TRBV19; J: TRBJ2-1; CDR3: CASSIVAGMVNEQFF; DNA: TGTGCCAGTAGTATAGTAGCGGGAATGGTCAATGAGCAGTTCTTC
D: TRBD2; size: -; V: TRBV30; J: TRBJ2-2; CDR3: CAWMGLGNTGELFF; DNA: TGTGCCTGGATGGGACTAGGGAACACCGGGGAGCTGTTTTTT
D: -; size: -; V: TRBV9; J: TRBJ2-1; CDR3: CASSLAPPNNEQFF; DNA: TGTGCCAGCAGCCTAGCCCCTCCTAACAATGAGCAGTTCTTC
D: -; size: -; V: TRBV7-8; J: TRBJ2-1; CDR3: CASSSFEVHEQFF; DNA: TGTGCCAGCAGCTCGTTCGAGGTCCATGAGCAGTTCTTC
D: TRBD1; size: once; V: TRBV5-1; J: TRBJ2-6; CDR3: CASSLGQGRSGANVLTF; DNA: TGCGCCAGCAGCTTAGGACAGGGCCGCTCTGGGGCCAACGTCCTGACTTTC
D: -; size: -; V: TRBV4-1; J: TRBJ2-2; CDR3: CASNIGYGTGELFF; DNA: TGCGCCAGCAATATAGGTTATGGCACCGGGGAGCTGTTTTTT
D: -; size: -; V: TRBV15; J: TRBJ1-2; CDR3: CATSRDRQNYGYTF; DNA: TGTGCCACCAGCAGAGACAGGCAAAACTATGGCTACACCTTC
D: -; size: -; V: TRBV7-9; J: TRBJ1-3; CDR3: CASSFGQAAGNTIYF; DNA: TGTGCCAGCAGCTTCGGGCAGGCCGCGGGAAACACCATATATTTT
D: TRBD1; size: -; V: TRBV28; J: TRBJ1-2; CDR3: CASSQQGVLANYGYTF; DNA: TGTGCCAGCAGCCAACAGGGGGTATTAGCTAACTATGGCTACACCTTC
D: -; size: -; V: TRBV28; J: TRBJ1-2; CDR3: CASSGGGYGYTF; DNA: TGTGCCAGCAGTGGAGGGGGCTATGGCTACACCTTC
D: TRBD2; size: -; V: TRBV6-5; J: TRBJ2-1; CDR3: CASTPAGGYNEQFF; DNA: TGTGCCAGCACACCAGCGGGAGGTTACAATGAGCAGTTCTTC
D: -; size: -; V: TRBV27; J: TRBJ1-2; CDR3: CASSLTGDTGYTF; DNA: TGTGCCAGCAGTTTAACGGGGGATACTGGCTACACCTTC